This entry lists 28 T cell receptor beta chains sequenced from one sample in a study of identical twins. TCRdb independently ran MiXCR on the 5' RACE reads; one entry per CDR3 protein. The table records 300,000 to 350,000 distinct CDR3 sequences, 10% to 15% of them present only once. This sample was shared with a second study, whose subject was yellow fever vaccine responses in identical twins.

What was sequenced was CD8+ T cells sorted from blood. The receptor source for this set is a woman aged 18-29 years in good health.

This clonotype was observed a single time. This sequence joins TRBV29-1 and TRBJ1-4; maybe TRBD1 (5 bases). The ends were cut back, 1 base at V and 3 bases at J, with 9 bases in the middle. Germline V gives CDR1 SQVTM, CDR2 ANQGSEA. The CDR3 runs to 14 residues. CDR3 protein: CSVEGGYPNEKLFF. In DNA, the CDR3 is TGCAGCGTTGAAGGGGGGTACCCTAATGAAAAACTGTTTTTT. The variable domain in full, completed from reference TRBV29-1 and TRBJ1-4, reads SAVISQKPSRDICQRGTSLTIQCQVDSQVTMMFWYRQQPGQSLTLIATANQGSEATYESGFVIDKFPISRPNLTFSTLTVSNMSPEDSSIYLCSVEGGYPNEKLFFGSGTQLSVL.

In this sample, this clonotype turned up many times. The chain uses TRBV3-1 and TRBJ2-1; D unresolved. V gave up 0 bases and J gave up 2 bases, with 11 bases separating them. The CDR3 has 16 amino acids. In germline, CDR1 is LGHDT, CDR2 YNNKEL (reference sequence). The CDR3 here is CASSQDGEVPYNEQFF. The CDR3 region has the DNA TGTGCCAGCAGCCAAGATGGGGAAGTACCCTACAATGAGCAGTTCTTC.

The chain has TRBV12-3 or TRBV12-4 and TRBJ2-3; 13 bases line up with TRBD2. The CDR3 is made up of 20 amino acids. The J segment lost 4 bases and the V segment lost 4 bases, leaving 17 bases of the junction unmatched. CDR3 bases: TGTGCCAGCAGTTCAACAGCCCTTACTAGCGGGGGGGAGGGGGCAGATACGCAGTATTTT. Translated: CASSSTALTSGGEGADTQYF.

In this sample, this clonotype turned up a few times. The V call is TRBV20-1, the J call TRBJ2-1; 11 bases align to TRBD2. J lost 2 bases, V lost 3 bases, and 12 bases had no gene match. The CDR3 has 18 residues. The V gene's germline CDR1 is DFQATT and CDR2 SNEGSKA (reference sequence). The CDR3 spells CSARTGLAEGGAYNEQFF. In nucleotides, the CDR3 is TGCAGTGCTAGGACGGGACTAGCGGAGGGGGGAGCCTACAATGAGCAGTTCTTC.

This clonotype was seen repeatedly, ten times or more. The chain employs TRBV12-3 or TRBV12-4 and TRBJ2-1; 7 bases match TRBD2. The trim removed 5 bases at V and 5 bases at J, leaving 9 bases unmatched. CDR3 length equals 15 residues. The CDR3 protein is CASSQKRLADNEQFF. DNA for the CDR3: TGTGCCAGCAGTCAGAAGCGGCTAGCGGACAATGAGCAGTTCTTC.

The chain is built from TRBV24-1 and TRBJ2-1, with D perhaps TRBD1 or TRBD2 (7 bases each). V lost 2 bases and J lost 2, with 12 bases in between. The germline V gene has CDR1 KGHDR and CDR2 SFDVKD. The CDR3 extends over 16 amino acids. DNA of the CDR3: TGTGCCACCAGTGATTCCGCAGGGGGGGCCTACAATGAGCAGTTCTTC. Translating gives CATSDSAGGAYNEQFF.

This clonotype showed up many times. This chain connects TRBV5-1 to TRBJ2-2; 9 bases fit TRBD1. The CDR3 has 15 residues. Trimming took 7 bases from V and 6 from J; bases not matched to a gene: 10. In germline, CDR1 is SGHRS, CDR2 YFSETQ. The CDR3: CASGAGTGSAGELFF. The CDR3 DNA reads TGCGCCAGCGGAGCCGGGACAGGGTCAGCCGGGGAGCTGTTTTTT.

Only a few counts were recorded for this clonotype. The CDR3 nucleotides are TGTGCCAGCAGCGAGAGCCTCGGCTCTGGAAACACCATATATTTT. Translated, it gives CASSESLGSGNTIYF. This chain connects TRBV7-7 to TRBJ1-3; D remains ambiguous. Germline V lookup: CDR1 SSHAT, CDR2 FNYEAQ (reference sequence). This CDR3 is 15 amino acids long. Trimming took 5 bases from V and 0 from J, leaving 11 bases between them.

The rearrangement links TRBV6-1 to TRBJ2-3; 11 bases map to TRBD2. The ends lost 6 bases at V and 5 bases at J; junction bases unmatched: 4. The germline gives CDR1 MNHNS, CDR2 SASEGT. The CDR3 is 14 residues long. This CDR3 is CASRRLAGIDTQYF. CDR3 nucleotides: TGTGCCAGCAGACGACTAGCGGGAATAGATACGCAGTATTTT.

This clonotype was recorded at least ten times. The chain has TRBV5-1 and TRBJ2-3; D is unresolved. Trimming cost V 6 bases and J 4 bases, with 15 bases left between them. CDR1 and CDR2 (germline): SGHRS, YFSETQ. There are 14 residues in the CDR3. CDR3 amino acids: CASMERTAPDTQYF. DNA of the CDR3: TGCGCCAGCATGGAGAGGACGGCCCCAGATACGCAGTATTTT.

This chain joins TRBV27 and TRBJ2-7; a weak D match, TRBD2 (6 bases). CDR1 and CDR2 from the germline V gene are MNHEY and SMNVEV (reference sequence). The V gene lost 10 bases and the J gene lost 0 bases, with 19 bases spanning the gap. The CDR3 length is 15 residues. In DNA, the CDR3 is TGTGCCACCTTAATGCCAGCGGGTAACTCCTACGAGCAGTACTTC. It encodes CATLMPAGNSYEQYF.

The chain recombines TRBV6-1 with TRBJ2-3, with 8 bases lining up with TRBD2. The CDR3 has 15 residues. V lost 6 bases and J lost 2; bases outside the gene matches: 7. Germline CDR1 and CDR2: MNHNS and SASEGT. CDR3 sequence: CASSATSGFTDTQYF. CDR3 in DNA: TGTGCCAGCAGCGCCACTAGCGGATTCACAGATACGCAGTATTTT.

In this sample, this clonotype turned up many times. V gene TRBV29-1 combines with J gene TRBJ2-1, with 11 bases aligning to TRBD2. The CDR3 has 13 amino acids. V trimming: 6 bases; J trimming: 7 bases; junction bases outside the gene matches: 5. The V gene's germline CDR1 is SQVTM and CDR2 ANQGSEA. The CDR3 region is CSVPGTSGNEQFF. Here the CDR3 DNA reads TGCAGCGTCCCCGGGACTAGCGGTAATGAGCAGTTCTTC.

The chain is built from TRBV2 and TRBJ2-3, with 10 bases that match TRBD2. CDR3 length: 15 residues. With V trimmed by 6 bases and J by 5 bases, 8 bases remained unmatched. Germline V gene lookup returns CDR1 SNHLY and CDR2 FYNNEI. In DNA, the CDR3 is TGTGCCAGCAGCCTGGAGCGGGGGGGCCAAGATACGCAGTATTTT. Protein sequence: CASSLERGGQDTQYF.

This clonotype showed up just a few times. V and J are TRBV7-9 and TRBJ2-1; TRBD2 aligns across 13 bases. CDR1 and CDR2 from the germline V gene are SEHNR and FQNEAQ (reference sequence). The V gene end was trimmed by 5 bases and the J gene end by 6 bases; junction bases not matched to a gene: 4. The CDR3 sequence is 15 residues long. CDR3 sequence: CASSALAGGPNEQFF. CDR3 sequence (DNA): TGTGCCAGCAGCGCACTAGCGGGGGGGCCCAATGAGCAGTTCTTC.

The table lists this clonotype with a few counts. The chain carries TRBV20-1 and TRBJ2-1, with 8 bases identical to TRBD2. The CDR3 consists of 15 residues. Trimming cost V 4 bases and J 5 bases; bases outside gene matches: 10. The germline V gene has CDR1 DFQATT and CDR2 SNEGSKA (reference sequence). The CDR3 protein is CSAILTSGYDNEQFF. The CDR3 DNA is TGCAGTGCTATCTTAACTAGCGGTTACGACAATGAGCAGTTCTTC.

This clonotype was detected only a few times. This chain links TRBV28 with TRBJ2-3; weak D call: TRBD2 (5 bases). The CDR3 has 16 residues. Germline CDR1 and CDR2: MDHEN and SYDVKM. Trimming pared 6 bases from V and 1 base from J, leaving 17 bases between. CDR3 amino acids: CASSPLDGSGTDTQYF. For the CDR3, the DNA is TGTGCCAGCAGCCCTCTGGATGGTAGCGGCACAGATACGCAGTATTTT.

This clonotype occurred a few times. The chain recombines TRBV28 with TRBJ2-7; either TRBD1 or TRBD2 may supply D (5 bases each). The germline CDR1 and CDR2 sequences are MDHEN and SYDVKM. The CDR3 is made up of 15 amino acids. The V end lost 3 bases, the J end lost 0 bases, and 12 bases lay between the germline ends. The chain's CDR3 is CASSFGAESSYEQYF. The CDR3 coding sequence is TGTGCCAGCAGTTTCGGGGCGGAGAGCTCCTACGAGCAGTACTTC.

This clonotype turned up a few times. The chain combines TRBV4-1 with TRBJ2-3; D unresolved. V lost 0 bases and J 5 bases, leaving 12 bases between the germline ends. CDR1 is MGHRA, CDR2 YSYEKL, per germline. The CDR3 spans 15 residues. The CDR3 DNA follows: TGCGCCAGCAGCCAAGAACGAACGGTGCAAGATACGCAGTATTTT. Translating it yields CASSQERTVQDTQYF.

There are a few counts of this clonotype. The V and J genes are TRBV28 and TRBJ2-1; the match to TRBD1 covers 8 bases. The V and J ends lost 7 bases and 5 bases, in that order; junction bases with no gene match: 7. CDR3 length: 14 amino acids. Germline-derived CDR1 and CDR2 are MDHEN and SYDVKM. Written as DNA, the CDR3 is TGTGCCAGCACTAGACAGGGGATCGACAATGAGCAGTTCTTC. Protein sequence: CASTRQGIDNEQFF.

CDR3 in amino acids: CSVGARQGQKDGYTF. The CDR3 DNA follows: TGCAGCGTTGGGGCCCGACAGGGTCAGAAGGATGGCTACACCTTC. The chain carries TRBV29-1 and TRBJ1-2; 7 bases are shared with TRBD1. J gave up 6 bases and V 4 bases, and 14 bases lay outside the gene matches. The CDR3 extends over 15 amino acids. The V gene's germline CDR1 is SQVTM and CDR2 ANQGSEA.

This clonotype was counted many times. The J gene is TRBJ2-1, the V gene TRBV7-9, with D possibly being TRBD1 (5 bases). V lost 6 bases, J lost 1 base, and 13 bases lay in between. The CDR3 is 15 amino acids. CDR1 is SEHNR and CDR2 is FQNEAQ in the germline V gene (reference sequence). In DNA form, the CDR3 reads TGTGCCAGCAGGATAACAGGAGAGTCCTACAATGAGCAGTTCTTC. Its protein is CASRITGESYNEQFF.

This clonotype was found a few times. CDR3 DNA: TGTGCCAGCAGTTTATCTACAGGGAAAACTGATTTGGAGCAGTACTTC. It yields the protein CASSLSTGKTDLEQYF. The chain uses TRBV28 and TRBJ2-7; perhaps TRBD1 as D (6 bases). Trimming cost V 1 base and J 7 bases, with 20 bases left between them. The length of the CDR3 is 16 residues. Germline CDR1 is MDHEN and CDR2 is SYDVKM.

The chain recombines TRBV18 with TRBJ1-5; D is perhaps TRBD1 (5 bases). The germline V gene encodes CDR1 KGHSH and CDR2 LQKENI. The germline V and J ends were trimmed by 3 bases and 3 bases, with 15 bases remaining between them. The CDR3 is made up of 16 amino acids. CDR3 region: CASSPHRQTVNQPQHF. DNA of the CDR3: TGTGCCAGCTCACCCCACCGGCAGACAGTCAATCAGCCCCAGCATTTT.

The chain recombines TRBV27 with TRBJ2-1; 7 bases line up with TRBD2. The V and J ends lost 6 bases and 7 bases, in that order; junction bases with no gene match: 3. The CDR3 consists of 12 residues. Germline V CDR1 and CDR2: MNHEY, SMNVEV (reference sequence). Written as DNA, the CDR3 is TGTGCCAGCAGAATCGGGGGGAATGAGCAGTTCTTC. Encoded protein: CASRIGGNEQFF.

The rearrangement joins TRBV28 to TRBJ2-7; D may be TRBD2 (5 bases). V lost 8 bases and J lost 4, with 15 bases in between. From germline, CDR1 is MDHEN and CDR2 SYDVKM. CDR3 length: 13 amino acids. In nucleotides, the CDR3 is TGTGCCAGCGGGCTAGCAGGCCAATACGAGCAGTACTTC. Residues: CASGLAGQYEQYF.

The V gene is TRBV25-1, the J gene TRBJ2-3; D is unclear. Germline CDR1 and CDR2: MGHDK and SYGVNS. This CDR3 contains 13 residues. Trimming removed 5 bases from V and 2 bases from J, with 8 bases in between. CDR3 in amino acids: CASSKGYTDTQYF. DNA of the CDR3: TGTGCCAGCAGTAAAGGGTACACAGATACGCAGTATTTT.

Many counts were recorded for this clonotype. CDR3 sequence reads: CSASETGVHEQFF. Written as DNA, the CDR3 is TGCAGTGCGTCCGAGACAGGGGTGCATGAGCAGTTCTTC. The chain combines TRBV20-1 with TRBJ2-1; the match to TRBD1 covers 8 bases. Germline loops: CDR1 DFQATT, CDR2 SNEGSKA (reference sequence). J was trimmed by 8 bases and V by 6 bases; bases with no gene match: 9. The CDR3 runs to 13 residues.